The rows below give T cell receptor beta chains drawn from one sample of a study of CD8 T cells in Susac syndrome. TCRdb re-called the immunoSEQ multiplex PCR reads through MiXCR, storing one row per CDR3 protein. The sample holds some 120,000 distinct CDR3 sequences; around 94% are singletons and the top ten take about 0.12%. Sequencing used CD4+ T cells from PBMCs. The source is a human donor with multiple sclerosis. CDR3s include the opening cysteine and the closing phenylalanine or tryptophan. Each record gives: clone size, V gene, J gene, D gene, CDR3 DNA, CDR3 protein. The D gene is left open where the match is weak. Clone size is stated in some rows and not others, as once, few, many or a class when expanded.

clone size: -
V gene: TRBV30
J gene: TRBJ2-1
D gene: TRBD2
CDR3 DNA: TGTGCCTGGAGTAGCGCTAGCGGGATCTACAATGAGCAGTTCTTC
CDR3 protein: CAWSSASGIYNEQFF

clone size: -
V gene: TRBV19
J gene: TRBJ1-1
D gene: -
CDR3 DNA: TGTGCCAGTAGTCCTGGGGGAGGAGTTGGTGCTTTCTTT
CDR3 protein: CASSPGGGVGAFF

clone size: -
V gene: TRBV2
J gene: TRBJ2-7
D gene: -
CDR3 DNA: TGTGCCAGCAGCCCACTAGACGCAGGGTCCTACGAGCAGTACTTC
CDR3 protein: CASSPLDAGSYEQYF

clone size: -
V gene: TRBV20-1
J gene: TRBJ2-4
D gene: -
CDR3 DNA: TGCAGTGGGACAGAGAGGGGTAATCAGCTCATTCAGTACTTC
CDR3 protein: CSGTERGNQLIQYF

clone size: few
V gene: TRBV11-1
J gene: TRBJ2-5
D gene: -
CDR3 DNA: TGTGCCAGCAGCTCCAGACCCCAGGGCCAAGAGACCCAGTACTTC
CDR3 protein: CASSSRPQGQETQYF

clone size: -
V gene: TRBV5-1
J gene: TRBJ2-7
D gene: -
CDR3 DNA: TGCGCCAGCAGCCTCTCCACGGAGTACGAGCAGTACTTC
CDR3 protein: CASSLSTEYEQYF

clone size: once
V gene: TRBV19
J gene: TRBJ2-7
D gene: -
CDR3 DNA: TGTGCCAGTAGTATCGCAACCATGGGGTACGAGCAGTACTTC
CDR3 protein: CASSIATMGYEQYF

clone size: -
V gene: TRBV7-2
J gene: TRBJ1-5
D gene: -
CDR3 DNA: TGTGCCAGCAGCTTAGCTCTTTCTCAGCCCCAGCATTTT
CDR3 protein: CASSLALSQPQHF

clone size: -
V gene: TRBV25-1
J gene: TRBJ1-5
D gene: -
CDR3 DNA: TGTGCCAGCAGTGATGAGGGGAGCAATCAGCCCCAGCATTTT
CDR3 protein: CASSDEGSNQPQHF

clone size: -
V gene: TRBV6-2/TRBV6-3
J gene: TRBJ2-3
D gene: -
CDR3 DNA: TGTGCCAGCAGTCTCTCGGGGATCACAGATACGCAGTATTTT
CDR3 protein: CASSLSGITDTQYF

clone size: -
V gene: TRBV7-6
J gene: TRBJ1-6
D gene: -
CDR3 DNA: TGTGCCAGCAGCTTAGAACAGGAAGCGGTGGGATCACCCCTCCACTTT
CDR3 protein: CASSLEQEAVGSPLHF

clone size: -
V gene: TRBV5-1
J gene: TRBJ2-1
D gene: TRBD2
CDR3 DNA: TGCGCCAGCAGGTATATCCTGGGGCTAGCGGGGTCCAATGAGCAGTTCTTC
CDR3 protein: CASRYILGLAGSNEQFF

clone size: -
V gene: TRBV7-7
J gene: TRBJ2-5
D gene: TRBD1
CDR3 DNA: TGTGCCAGCAGCCGGTCCGGGACAGGGAGTCTCCAAGAGACCCAGTACTTC
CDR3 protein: CASSRSGTGSLQETQYF

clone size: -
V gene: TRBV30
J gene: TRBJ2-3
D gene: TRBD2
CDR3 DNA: TGTGCCTGGAGTGTCGGAGCGGGAGGGCCGGGGGATACGCAGTATTTT
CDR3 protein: CAWSVGAGGPGDTQYF

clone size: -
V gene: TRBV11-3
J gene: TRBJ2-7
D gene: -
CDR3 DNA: TGTGCCAGCAGCTTCCCTGGAGGGAGAGAGCAGTACTTC
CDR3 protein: CASSFPGGREQYF

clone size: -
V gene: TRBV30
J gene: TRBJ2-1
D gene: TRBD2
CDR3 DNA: TGTGCCTGGAGTTCCCAGACTAGCGGAGATGAGCAGTTCTTC
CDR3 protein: CAWSSQTSGDEQFF

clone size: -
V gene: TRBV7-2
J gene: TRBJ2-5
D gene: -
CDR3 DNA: TGTGCCAGCAGTTCCCAGGGGTCTGCTGAGACCCAGTACTTC
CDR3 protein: CASSSQGSAETQYF

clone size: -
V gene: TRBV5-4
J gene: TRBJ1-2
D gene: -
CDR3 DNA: TGTGCCAGCAGCTTGGAGGCAGCTAACTATGGCTACACCTTC
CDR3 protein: CASSLEAANYGYTF

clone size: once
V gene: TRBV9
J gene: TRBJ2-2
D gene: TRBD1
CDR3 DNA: TGTGCCAGCAGCAAACGACAGGGGGCGAATACCGGGGAGCTGTTTTTT
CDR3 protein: CASSKRQGANTGELFF

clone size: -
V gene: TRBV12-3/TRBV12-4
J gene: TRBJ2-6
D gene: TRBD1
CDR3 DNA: TGTGCCAGCAGTCTGAGGACAGGTTTGACTGGGGCCAACGTCCTGACTTTC
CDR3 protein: CASSLRTGLTGANVLTF

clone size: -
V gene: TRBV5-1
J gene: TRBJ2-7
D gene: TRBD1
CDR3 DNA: TGCGCCAGCAGAGTTGACGGGACAGTCACCTACGAGCAGTACTTC
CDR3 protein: CASRVDGTVTYEQYF

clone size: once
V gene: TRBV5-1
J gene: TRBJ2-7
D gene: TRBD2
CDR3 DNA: TGCGCCAGCAGCTCAGCGGGAGGACAAAACGAGCAGTACTTC
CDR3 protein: CASSSAGGQNEQYF

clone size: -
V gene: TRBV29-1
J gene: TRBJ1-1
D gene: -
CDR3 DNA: TGCAGCGTTGCCGGGGGTCTATATACTGAAGCTTTCTTT
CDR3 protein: CSVAGGLYTEAFF

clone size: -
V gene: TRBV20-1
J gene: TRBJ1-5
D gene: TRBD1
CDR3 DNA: TGCAGTGCTAGAGGGACAGGGATTCAGCCCCAGCATTTT
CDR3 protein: CSARGTGIQPQHF

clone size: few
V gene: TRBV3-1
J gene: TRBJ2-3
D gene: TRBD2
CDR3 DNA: TGTGCCAGCAGCCAAGAGGGGGGGACCACAGATACGCAGTATTTT
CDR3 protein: CASSQEGGTTDTQYF

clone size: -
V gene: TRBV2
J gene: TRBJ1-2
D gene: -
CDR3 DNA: TGTGCCAGCAGTGACACACAGGTCTCCAACTATGGCTACACCTTC
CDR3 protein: CASSDTQVSNYGYTF

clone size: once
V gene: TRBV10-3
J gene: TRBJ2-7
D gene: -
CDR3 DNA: TGTGCCATCAGTGATTATGATGCACCTAAGACTACCTACGAGCAGTACTTC
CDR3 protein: CAISDYDAPKTTYEQYF

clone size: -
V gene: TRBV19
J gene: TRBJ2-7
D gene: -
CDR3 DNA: TGTGCCAGTGGTCAGGGGGGACTTCCCTACGAGCAGTACTTC
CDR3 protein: CASGQGGLPYEQYF

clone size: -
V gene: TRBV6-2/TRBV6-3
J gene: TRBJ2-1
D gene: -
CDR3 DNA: TGTGCCAGCAGTTACCCTCCACCCAAGATAAGCTCCTACAATGAGCAGTTCTTC
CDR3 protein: CASSYPPPKISSYNEQFF

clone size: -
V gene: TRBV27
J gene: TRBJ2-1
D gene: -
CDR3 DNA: TGTGCCAGCAGTTTAAGGAGTAGCAATGAGCAGTTCTTC
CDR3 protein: CASSLRSSNEQFF

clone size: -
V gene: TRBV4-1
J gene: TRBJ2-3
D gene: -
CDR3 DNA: TGCGCCAGCAGCCAAGTGGCAGATACGCAGTATTTT
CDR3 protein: CASSQVADTQYF

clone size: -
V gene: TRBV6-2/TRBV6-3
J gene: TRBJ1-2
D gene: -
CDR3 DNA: TGTGCCGCCAGCAGCTCTTCCGAGGGTAGCTACACCTTC
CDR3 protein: CAASSSSEGSYTF

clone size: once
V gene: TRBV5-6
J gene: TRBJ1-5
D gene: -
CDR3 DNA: TGTGCCAGCAGCTTGTCAGGGGATCAGCCCCAGCATTTT
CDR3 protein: CASSLSGDQPQHF

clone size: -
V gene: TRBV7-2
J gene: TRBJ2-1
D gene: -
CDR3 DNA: TGTGCCAGCAGCTTAGTGGGCCGGGGGGCCCCATCCTACAATGAGCAGTTCTTC
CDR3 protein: CASSLVGRGAPSYNEQFF

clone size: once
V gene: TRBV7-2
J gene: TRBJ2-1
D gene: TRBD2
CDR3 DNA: TGTGCCAGCAGCTCGTTCTCACTAGCGGGGGCGAGCTCCTACAATGAGCAGTTCTTC
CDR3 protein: CASSSFSLAGASSYNEQFF

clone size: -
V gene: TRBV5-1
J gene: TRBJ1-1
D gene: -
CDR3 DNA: TGCGCCAGCGGCCCACGGGGGGCGGACACTGAAGCTTTCTTT
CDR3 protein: CASGPRGADTEAFF

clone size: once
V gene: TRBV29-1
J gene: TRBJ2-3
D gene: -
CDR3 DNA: TGCAGCGTTGGGCCGAAATACAGGTCAGGCACAGATACGCAGTATTTT
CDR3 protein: CSVGPKYRSGTDTQYF

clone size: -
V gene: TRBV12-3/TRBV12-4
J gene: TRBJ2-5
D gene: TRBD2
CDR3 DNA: TGTGCCAGCAGTTTGGGAGGGAATGGTCCCGCAACCCAGTACTTC
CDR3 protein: CASSLGGNGPATQYF

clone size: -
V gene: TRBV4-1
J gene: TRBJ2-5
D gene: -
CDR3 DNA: TGCGCCAGCAGCCAAGAAGATGACGCCCCCCAAGAGACCCAGTACTTC
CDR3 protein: CASSQEDDAPQETQYF

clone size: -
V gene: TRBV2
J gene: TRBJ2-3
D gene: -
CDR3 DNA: TGTGCCAGCACCGGATTGGGGGAGCTGACAGATACGCAGTATTTT
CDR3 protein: CASTGLGELTDTQYF

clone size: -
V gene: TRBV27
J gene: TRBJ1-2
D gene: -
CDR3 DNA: TGTGCCAGCAGGACCACGGGGGGTGGCTACACCTTC
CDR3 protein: CASRTTGGGYTF

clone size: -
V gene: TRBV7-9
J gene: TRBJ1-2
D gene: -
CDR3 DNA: TGTGCCAGCAGCCCTAGATCAGGGGATGGCTACACCTTC
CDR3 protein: CASSPRSGDGYTF

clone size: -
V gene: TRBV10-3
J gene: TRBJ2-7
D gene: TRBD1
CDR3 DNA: TGTGCCATCAGCAATCCGGGACAGGGGACCTACGAGCAGTACTTC
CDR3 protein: CAISNPGQGTYEQYF

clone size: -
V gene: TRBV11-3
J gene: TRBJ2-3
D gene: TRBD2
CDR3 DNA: TGTGCCAGCAGCCTCTCGGGGGGGCCGGCAGATACGCAGTATTTT
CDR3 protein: CASSLSGGPADTQYF

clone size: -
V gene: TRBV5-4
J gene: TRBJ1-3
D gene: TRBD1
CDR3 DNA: TGTGCCAGCAGCACCGGGACAGGGTTCTCTGGAAACACCATATATTTT
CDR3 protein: CASSTGTGFSGNTIYF

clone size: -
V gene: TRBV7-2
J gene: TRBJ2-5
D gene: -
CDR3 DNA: TGTGCCAGCACCTCACTAGGCCGCGAGAACCAGTACTTC
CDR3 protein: CASTSLGRENQYF

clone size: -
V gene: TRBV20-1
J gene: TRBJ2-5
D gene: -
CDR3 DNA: TGCAGTGCTAGACGCGAGGGGAGAGAGACCCAGTACTTC
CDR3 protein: CSARREGRETQYF

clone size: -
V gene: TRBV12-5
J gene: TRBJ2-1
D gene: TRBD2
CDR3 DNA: TGTGCTAGTGCTCCGGGGGAGGGAAGTCTTAAATACAATGAGCAGTTCTTC
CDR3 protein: CASAPGEGSLKYNEQFF

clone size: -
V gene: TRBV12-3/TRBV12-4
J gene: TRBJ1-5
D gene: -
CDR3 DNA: TGTGCCAGCAGTCCTCGAGGAGGAAACGGTCAGCCCCAGCATTTT
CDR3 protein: CASSPRGGNGQPQHF

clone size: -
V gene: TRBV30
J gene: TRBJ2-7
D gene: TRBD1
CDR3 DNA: TGTGCACGCCTGGACAGGGCCTCCTACGAGCAGTACTTC
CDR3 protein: CARLDRASYEQYF

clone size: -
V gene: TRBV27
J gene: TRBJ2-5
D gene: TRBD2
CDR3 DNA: TGTGCCAGCAGTTTTCGGGGGGGACAAGAGACCCAGTACTTC
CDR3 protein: CASSFRGGQETQYF

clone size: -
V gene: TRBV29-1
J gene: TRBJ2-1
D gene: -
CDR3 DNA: TGCAGCGTTGGGGAGACAGAGTACAATGAGCAGTTCTTC
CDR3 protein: CSVGETEYNEQFF